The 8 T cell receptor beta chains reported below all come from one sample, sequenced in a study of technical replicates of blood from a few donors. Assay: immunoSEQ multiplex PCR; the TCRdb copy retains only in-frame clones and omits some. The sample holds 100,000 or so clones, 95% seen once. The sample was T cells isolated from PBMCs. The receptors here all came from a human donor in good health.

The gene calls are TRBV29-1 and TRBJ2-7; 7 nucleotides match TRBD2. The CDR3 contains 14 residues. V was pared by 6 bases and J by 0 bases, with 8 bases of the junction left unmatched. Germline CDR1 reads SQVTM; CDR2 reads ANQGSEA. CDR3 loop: CSVASSGTSYEQYF. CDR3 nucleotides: TGCAGCGTCGCCAGCAGCGGGACCTCCTACGAGCAGTACTTC.

CDR3 sequence reads: CAINALATDTQYF. In DNA form, the CDR3 reads TGTGCCATTAACGCATTAGCCACAGATACGCAGTATTTT. The J gene is TRBJ2-3, the V gene TRBV5-4; the D is unclear. This CDR3 is 13 amino acids long. Trimming removed 9 bases from V and 2 bases from J, with 13 bases in between. Germline assignment: CDR1 SGHNT and CDR2 YYREEE (reference sequence).

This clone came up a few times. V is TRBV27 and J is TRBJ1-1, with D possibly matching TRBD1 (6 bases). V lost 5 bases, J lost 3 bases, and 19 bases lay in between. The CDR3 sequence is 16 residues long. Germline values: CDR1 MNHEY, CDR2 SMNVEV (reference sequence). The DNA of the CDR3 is TGTGCCAGCAGTCACACAGACAGGCGTCTCGACACTGAAGCTTTCTTT. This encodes CASSHTDRRLDTEAFF.

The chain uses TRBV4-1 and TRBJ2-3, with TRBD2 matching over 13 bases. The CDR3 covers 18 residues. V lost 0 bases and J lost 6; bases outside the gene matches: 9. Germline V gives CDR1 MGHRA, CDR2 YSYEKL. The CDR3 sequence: CASSQERRTSGGRDTQYF. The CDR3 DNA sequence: TGCGCCAGCAGCCAAGAGCGTAGGACTAGCGGGGGCCGGGATACGCAGTATTTT.

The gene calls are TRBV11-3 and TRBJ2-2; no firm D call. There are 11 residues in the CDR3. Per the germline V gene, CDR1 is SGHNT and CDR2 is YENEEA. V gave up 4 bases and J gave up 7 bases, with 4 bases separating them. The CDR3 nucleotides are TGTGCCAGCAGCTATCGCGGGGAGCTGTTTTTT. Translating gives CASSYRGELFF.

The DNA of the CDR3 is TGCGCCAGCATGCAGGGGTTTAGCTCCTACGAGCAGTACTTC. Amino acids: CASMQGFSSYEQYF. The chain couples TRBV5-1 to TRBJ2-7; maybe TRBD1 (6 bases). Per germline, CDR1 SGHRS and CDR2 YFSETQ. The CDR3 extends over 14 amino acids. Trimming removed 6 bases from V and 0 bases from J, with 13 bases in between.

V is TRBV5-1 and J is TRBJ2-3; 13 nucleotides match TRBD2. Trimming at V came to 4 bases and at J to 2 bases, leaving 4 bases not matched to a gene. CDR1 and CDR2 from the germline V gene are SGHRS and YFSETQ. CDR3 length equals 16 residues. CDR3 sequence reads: CASSGGTSGVTDTQYF. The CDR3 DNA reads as TGCGCCAGCAGCGGAGGGACTAGCGGGGTCACAGATACGCAGTATTTT.

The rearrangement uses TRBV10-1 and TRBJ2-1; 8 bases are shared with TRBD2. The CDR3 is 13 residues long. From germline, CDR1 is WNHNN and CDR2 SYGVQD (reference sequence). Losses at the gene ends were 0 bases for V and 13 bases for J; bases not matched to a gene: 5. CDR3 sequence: CASSESQLAVQFF. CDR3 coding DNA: TGCGCCAGCAGTGAGTCCCAACTAGCGGTACAGTTCTTC.